The source of this TCR beta chain is a study of blood T cells in healthy people across ages. Germline loops: CDR1 MNHNS, CDR2 SASEGT. This CDR3 region has 15 residues. The study, taken as a whole, reports: More naive CD4+ cells and higher diversity marked long-lived donors relative to aged donors. Observed TCR beta diversity showed a strong correlation with the percentage of naive T cells as measured by flow cytometry. Unsorted PBMC input precluded a conclusive naive versus antigen-experienced comparison.

Samples had at least 7 million PBMCs isolated from them. A note on this clonotype: The antigen is not known. This may come from a read error, since a much larger clone is one base off.

Primed by a sample-barcoded 5' primer and a J-beta primer mix, a second PCR proceeded for about 7 to 12 cycles. TCRdb passed the 5' RACE reads through MiXCR, listing each CDR3 protein once. The table has about a million distinct CDR3 sequences, about 53% seen once; the top ten hold 20% to 25%. This TCR came from a woman in her sixties or seventies in good health. The rearrangement links TRBV6-1 to TRBJ1-6; the D is unclear. Material: blood. The CDR3 loop is CAIDHWSPVNSPLPF. The CDR3, as DNA: TGTGCCATCGACCACTGGAGCCCTGTTAATTCACCCCTCCCCTTT.